The clone carrying this T cell receptor (beta chain) appeared many times. The antigen is not known. The sample comes from a study of T cells in Graves' hyperthyroidism and ophthalmopathy. Study-level points and caveats: Ophthalmopathy, which appeared later, was predicted by the model a median around 6 months before onset.

Not enrolled were patients with uncontrolled infection, other autoimmune disease, pregnancy or lactation. RNA transcripts provided the source from which TCR beta CDR3 regions were amplified. The HTBI primer set served for first-round RT-PCR of the TCR CDR3. TCRdb recomputed calls from the multiplex PCR reads with MiXCR, one row per CDR3 protein. This sample has under 400,000 distinct CDR3 sequences, with roughly 18% found just once. Input material: blood. The origin of this receptor is a woman aged 40 to 50 with Graves' ophthalmopathy.

CDR3 residues: CASSPRERQLYGYTF. For the CDR3, the DNA is TGTGCCAGCTCACCTCGGGAACGACAGCTATATGGCTACACCTTC. This chain joins TRBV18 and TRBJ1-2, with a weak D call TRBD1 (5 bases). The V end was cut by 3 bases, the J end by 5 bases, with 16 bases between. CDR1 and CDR2 (germline): KGHSH, LQKENI. The CDR3 is 15 residues long.